One sample yielded the 10 T cell receptor beta chains listed below, sequenced in a study of cytomegalovirus exposure and HLA in healthy donors. The table came from immunoSEQ multiplex PCR; TCRdb's copy has only in-frame clones and leaves some out. Found here are 89,000 or so clones, 80% to 95% of them singletons; the top ten hold about 1.1%. The specimen was PBMCs. All receptors come from a woman aged 25 to 39 in good health and CMV-seropositive.

The chain has TRBV29-1 and TRBJ2-1, with a tentative D call TRBD2 (5 bases). The V and J ends lost 2 bases and 2 bases respectively, with 13 bases between them. CDR1 SQVTM and CDR2 ANQGSEA come from the germline V gene. This CDR3 contains 15 residues. The DNA for the CDR3 is TGCAGCGTTGAATGTCCCGGGGTTCCCTACAATGAGCAGTTCTTC. Translation gives CSVECPGVPYNEQFF.

The gene calls are TRBV11-2 and TRBJ1-2; 9 bases map to TRBD1. This CDR3 spans 16 amino acids. Germline V CDR1 and CDR2: SGHAT, FQNNGV. Trimming at V came to 6 bases and at J to 3 bases, leaving 11 bases not matched to a gene. The CDR3 spells CASRLGTGGAHYGYTF. CDR3 in DNA: TGTGCCAGCAGACTAGGCACAGGGGGCGCCCACTATGGCTACACCTTC.

The chain joins TRBV28 to TRBJ2-3; 7 bases are shared with TRBD1. The CDR3 totals 13 residues. V shed 5 bases, J shed 1 base, and the junction held 0 bases outside the gene matches. CDR1 is MDHEN, CDR2 SYDVKM, per germline. The CDR3 sequence is CASSDRGTDTQYF. The CDR3 region has the DNA TGTGCCAGCAGTGACAGGGGCACAGATACGCAGTATTTT.

The chain links TRBV7-9 to TRBJ1-4; weak D call: TRBD1 (5 bases). Looked up from germline, CDR1 is SEHNR and CDR2 is FQNEAQ (reference sequence). CDR3 length equals 13 residues. Trimming took 3 bases from V and 4 from J, leaving 6 bases between them. The CDR3: CASSFQGNEKLFF. The CDR3 nucleotides are TGTGCCAGCAGCTTTCAGGGTAATGAAAAACTGTTTTTT.

The chain uses TRBV5-1 and TRBJ1-1, with D perhaps TRBD1 (5 bases). Germline CDR1 reads SGHRS; CDR2 reads YFSETQ. Trimming took 4 bases from V and 1 from J, leaving 8 bases between them. The CDR3 totals 13 residues. The CDR3 spells CASSVTANTEAFF. Here the CDR3 DNA reads TGCGCCAGCAGCGTGACAGCGAACACTGAAGCTTTCTTT. The full variable domain, rest sourced from reference TRBV5-1 and TRBJ1-1, is KAGVTQTPRYLIKTRGQQVTLSCSPISGHRSVSWYQQTPGQGLQFLFEYFSETQRNKGNFPGRFSGRQFSNSRSEMNVSTLELGDSALYLCASSVTANTEAFFGQGTRLTVV.

The rearrangement links TRBV12-5 to TRBJ1-3; 7 nucleotides match TRBD1. The V gene's germline CDR1 is LGHNT and CDR2 FRNRAP. This CDR3 has 16 amino acids. V trimming: 1 base; J trimming: 2 bases; junction bases outside the gene matches: 5. The CDR3 DNA sequence: TGTGCTAGTGGTTTGGGACAGGGTGTAACTGGAAACACCATATATTTT. The encoded protein is CASGLGQGVTGNTIYF. Full variable domain (missing parts from reference TRBV12-5 and TRBJ1-3): DARVTQTPRHKVTEMGQEVTMRCQPILGHNTVFWYRQTMMQGLELLAYFRNRAPLDDSGMPKDRFSAEMPDATLATLKIQPSEPRDSAVYFCASGLGQGVTGNTIYFGEGSWLTVV.

The chain has TRBV5-6 and TRBJ2-1; TRBD1 is a possible D gene (5 bases). The germline V gene has CDR1 SGHDT and CDR2 YYEEEE. The CDR3 is 15 amino acids. The ends were cut back, 0 bases at V and 7 bases at J, with 14 bases in the middle. CDR3 in DNA: TGTGCCAGCAGCTTGGAGGAACCCAGGGAAAATGAGCAGTTCTTC. Its translation: CASSLEEPRENEQFF.

The chain has TRBV4-3 and TRBJ2-7, with TRBD2 matching over 8 bases. Losses at the gene ends were 0 bases for V and 3 bases for J; bases not matched to a gene: 10. CDR1 and CDR2 from the germline V gene are LGHNA and YSLEER. The CDR3 covers 17 residues. The CDR3 spells CASSQDRTGGPFYEQYF. The CDR3 region has the DNA TGCGCCAGCAGCCAAGACCGAACGGGGGGGCCCTTCTACGAGCAGTACTTC.

Written as DNA, the CDR3 is TGTGCCAGCAGCTTAGGCGCTGGTGCGGGCTACGAGCAGTACTTC. Translation gives CASSLGAGAGYEQYF. The chain is built from TRBV7-7 and TRBJ2-7; perhaps TRBD2 as D (5 bases). With 1 base removed from V and 3 bases from J, the gap between germline ends came to 13 bases. The CDR3 covers 15 residues. Germline CDR1 reads SSHAT; CDR2 reads FNYEAQ (reference sequence).

The chain carries TRBV5-1 and TRBJ1-2, with no clear D. V shed 0 bases and J shed 4 bases, with 19 bases lying between them. There are 17 residues in the CDR3. Germline V gene sequence: CDR1 SGHRS, CDR2 YFSETQ. The CDR3 spells CASSLAWGEGDLYGYTF. Here the CDR3 DNA reads TGCGCCAGCAGCTTGGCCTGGGGAGAAGGCGACCTCTATGGCTACACCTTC. The full variable domain, in which reference TRBV5-1 and TRBJ1-2 provide the parts outside the CDR3, is KAGVTQTPRYLIKTRGQQVTLSCSPISGHRSVSWYQQTPGQGLQFLFEYFSETQRNKGNFPGRFSGRQFSNSRSEMNVSTLELGDSALYLCASSLAWGEGDLYGYTFGSGTRLTVV.